The entry that follows covers one T cell receptor beta chain sequence. Its antigen is as yet unknown. This CDR3 comprises 17 residues. CDR1 and CDR2 from the germline V gene are MGHDK and SYGVNS. With V trimmed by 0 bases and J by 7 bases, 8 bases remained unmatched. The assay was immunoSEQ multiplex PCR, and TCRdb's table has in-frame clones only and misses some. This table holds around 53,000 clones, about 90% found once. This sample was included in a study of early stage breast cancer tumors. Study results and limitations: Tumor and normal breast were distinguished via blood comparison in about 90% of the 16 patients.

Material: blood. The rearrangement joins TRBV25-1 to TRBJ1-5; 11 nucleotides match TRBD1. This sequence originates from a person between 65 and 80 years old with breast cancer. The CDR3 DNA reads TGTGCCAGCAGTGAATATAGGACGGGGACAGGGGGACAGCCCCAGCATTTT. Its protein product is CASSEYRTGTGGQPQHF.